Listed here is a single T cell receptor (beta chain). The antigen remains unidentified. Data came from immunoSEQ multiplex PCR; TCRdb stores just in-frame clones and leaves some out. The sample includes over a million clones, 75% to 80% of them seen just once. The data stem from a study of shared clonotypes between healthy human individuals. General study points: Sampling covered blood only; tissue repertoires likely differ. Unshared clonotypes carried lower generation probabilities than those common to all four donors.

The TCR originated in a man younger than 35 in good health. Some clones in this sample may be carry-over from other donors' samples. The sequencing sample was made of memory CD4+ T cells from PBMCs. Subset noted: CD45RA-negative fraction.

In DNA, the CDR3 is TGCAGTGCCGGACTAGGTCAGGAGCAGTTCTTC. Protein product: CSAGLGQEQFF. V usage is TRBV20-1 and J usage is TRBJ2-1, with 7 bases lining up with TRBD2. This CDR3 comprises 11 residues. The junction had 6 bases not matched to a gene; V was cut back by 6 bases and J by 10 bases. CDR1 and CDR2 from the germline V gene are DFQATT and SNEGSKA (reference sequence).